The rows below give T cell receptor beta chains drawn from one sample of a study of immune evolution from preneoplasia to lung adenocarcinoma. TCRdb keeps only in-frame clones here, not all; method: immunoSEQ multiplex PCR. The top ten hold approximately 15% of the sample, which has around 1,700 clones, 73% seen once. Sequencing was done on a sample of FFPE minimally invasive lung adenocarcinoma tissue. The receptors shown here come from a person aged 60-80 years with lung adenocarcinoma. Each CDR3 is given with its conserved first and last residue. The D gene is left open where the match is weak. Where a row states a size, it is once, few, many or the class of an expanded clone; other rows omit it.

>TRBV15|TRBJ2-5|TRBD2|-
TGTGCCACCAGCATTGGGAGCGGGGCGGGTCAAGAGACCCAGTACTTC
CATSIGSGAGQETQYF
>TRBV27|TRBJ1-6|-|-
TGTGCCAGCAGTTTAAGAGCAGGGACAAATTCACCCCTCCACTTT
CASSLRAGTNSPLHF
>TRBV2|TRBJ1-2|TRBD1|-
TGTGCCAGCAGTGGGCGGGACAGGGGGTATGGCTACACCTTC
CASSGRDRGYGYTF
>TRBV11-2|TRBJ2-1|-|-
TGTGCCAGCAGCTTAGGTGGGACCTACAATGAGCAGTTCTTC
CASSLGGTYNEQFF
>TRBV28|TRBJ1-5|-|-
TGTGCCAGCAGTAGGGCGGGGGCTCTGCCCCAGCATTTT
CASSRAGALPQHF
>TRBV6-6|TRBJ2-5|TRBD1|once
TGTGCCAGCAGCCGGGACAGGGCGCAAGAGACCCAGTACTTC
CASSRDRAQETQYF
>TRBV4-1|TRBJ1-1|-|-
TGCGCCAGCAGCCTTCCCCTCGATCCGGGGAACACTGAAGCTTTCTTT
CASSLPLDPGNTEAFF
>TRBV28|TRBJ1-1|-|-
TGTGCCAGCAGTTTACCTGGGGACCAGGGGCCCACTGAAGCTTTCTTT
CASSLPGDQGPTEAFF
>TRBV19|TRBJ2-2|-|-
TGTGCCAGTAGTGTTTTGACAGGTTCTCGGGCCGGGGAGCTGTTTTTT
CASSVLTGSRAGELFF
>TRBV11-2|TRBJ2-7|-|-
TGTGCCAGCAGCTTAACAAGGGGGTACTACGAGCAGTACTTC
CASSLTRGYYEQYF